Sequencing of this TCR beta chain was carried out in a study of blood T cell repertoires in COVID-19. About the research overall: Acute and convalescent COVID-19 samples came from the United States, Italy and Spain. PBMCs, B-cell-depleted T cells, or T cells provided the cDNA or gDNA that made up the material.

The CDR3 covers 12 residues. Germline loops: CDR1 GTSNPN, CDR2 SVGIG (reference sequence). Trimming took off 0 bases at V and 4 bases at J, with 6 bases between the two ends. On this clone: This CDR3 is also generated by other DNA sequences in the sample.

Seattle patients were enrolled while actively infected and followed longitudinally. Under the authors' procedure: By means of reference gene primer amplification, nucleated cell counts were estimated. TCRdb's copy holds only in-frame clones and misses some; the assay was immunoSEQ multiplex PCR. The V and J calls and clone size are taken from that table; D and trimming were inferred from the DNA. The data contain approximately 400,000 clones, around 88% of them seen just once; the ten biggest clones take up over 10%. This chain joins TRBV30 and TRBJ2-5; possible D gene TRBD2, 5 bases. The specimen was peripheral blood. The receptor was derived from a woman aged 50 to 65 with COVID-19, enrolled during active disease. The CDR3 spells CAWSVRGETQYF. The CDR3 nucleotides read TGTGCCTGGAGTGTACGGGGAGAGACCCAGTACTTC.